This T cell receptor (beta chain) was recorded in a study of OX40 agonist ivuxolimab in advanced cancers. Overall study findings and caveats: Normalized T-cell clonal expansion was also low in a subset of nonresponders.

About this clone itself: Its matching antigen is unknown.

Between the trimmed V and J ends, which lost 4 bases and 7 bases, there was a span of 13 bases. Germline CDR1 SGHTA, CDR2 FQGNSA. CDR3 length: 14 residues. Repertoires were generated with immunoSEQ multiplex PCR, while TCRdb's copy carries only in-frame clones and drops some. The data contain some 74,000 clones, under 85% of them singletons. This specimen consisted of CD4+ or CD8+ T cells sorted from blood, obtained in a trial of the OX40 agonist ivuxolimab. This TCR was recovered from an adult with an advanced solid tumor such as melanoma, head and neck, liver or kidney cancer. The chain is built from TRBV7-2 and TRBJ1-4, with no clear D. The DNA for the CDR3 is TGTGCCAGCAGCTCCCGGGAAGATGGTGAAAAACTGTTTTTT. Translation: CASSSREDGEKLFF.